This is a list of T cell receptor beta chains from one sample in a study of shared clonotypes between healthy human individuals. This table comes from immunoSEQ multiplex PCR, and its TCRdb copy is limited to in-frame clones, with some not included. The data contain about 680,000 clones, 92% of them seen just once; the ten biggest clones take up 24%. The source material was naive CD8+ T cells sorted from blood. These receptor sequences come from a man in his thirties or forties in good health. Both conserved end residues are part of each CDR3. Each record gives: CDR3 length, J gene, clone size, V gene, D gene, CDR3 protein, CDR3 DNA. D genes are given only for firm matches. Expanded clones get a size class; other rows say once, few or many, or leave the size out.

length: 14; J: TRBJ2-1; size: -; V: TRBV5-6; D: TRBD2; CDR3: CASSLGTSGYEQFF; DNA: TGTGCCAGCAGCTTGGGGACTAGTGGTTATGAGCAGTTCTTC
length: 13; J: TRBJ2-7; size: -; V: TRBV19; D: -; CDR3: CASSIGVLYEQYF; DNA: TGTGCCAGTAGTATAGGAGTCCTTTACGAGCAGTACTTC
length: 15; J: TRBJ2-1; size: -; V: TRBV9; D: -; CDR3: CASSVVEGVRDEQFF; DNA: TGTGCCAGCAGCGTAGTGGAGGGAGTTAGGGATGAGCAGTTCTTC
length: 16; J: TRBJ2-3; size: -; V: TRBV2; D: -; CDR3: CASSYSGETSTDTQYF; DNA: TGTGCCAGCAGTTACTCGGGGGAGACTAGCACAGATACGCAGTATTTT
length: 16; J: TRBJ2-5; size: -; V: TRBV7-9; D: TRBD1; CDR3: CASSLSAGQGGETQYF; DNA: TGTGCCAGCAGCTTAAGTGCGGGACAGGGAGGCGAGACCCAGTACTTC
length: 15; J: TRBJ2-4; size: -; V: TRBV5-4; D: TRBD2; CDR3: CASSFGGGKGNIQYF; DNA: TGTGCCAGCAGCTTTGGCGGGGGGAAGGGAAACATTCAGTACTTC
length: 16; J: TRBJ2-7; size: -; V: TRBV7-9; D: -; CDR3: CASSLGQAGRSYEQYF; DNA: TGTGCCAGCAGCTTAGGGCAGGCAGGGCGCTCCTACGAGCAGTACTTC
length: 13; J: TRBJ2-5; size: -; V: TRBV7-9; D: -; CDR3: CASSEEPKTTQYF; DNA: TGTGCCAGCAGCGAAGAGCCCAAGACGACCCAGTACTTC
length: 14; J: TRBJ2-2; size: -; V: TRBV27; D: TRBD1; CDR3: CASRGQGATGELFF; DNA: TGTGCCAGCAGGGGACAGGGGGCGACCGGGGAGCTGTTTTTT
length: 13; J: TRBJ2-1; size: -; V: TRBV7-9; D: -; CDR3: CASSWVLGNEQFF; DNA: TGTGCCAGCAGCTGGGTCTTGGGCAATGAGCAGTTCTTC
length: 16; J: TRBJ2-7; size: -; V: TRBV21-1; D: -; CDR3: CASSAEPGRIRLEQYF; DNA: TGTGCCAGCAGCGCGGAACCGGGACGTATCCGGCTAGAGCAGTACTTC
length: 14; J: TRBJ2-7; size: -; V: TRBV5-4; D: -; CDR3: CASSLSPSSYEQYF; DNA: TGTGCCAGCAGCTTGAGCCCTAGCTCCTACGAGCAGTACTTC
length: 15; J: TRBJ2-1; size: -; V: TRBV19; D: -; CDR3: CASSIVAGSYNEQFF; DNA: TGTGCCAGTAGTATAGTTGCAGGTTCGTACAATGAGCAGTTCTTC
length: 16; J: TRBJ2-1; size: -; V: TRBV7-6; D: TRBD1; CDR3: CASSLETGLGYNEQFF; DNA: TGTGCCAGCAGCTTAGAGACAGGGCTTGGGTACAATGAGCAGTTCTTC
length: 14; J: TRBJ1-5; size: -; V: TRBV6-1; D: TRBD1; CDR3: CASTVTGGGQPQHF; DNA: TGTGCCAGCACAGTAACAGGGGGAGGTCAGCCCCAGCATTTT
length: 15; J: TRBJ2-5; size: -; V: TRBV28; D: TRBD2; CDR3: CASSFRGLAGETQYF; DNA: TGTGCCAGCAGTTTCCGCGGACTAGCGGGGGAGACCCAGTACTTC
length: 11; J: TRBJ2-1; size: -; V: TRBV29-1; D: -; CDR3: CSGGRYNEQFF; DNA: TGCAGCGGAGGGAGGTACAATGAGCAGTTCTTC
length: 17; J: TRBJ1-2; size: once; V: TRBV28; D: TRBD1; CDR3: CASSLWDRGRYDYGYTF; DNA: TGTGCCAGCAGTTTATGGGACAGGGGGCGCTATGACTATGGCTACACCTTC
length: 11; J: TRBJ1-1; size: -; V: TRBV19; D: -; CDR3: CASSMGTEAFF; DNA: TGTGCCAGTAGTATGGGCACTGAAGCTTTCTTT
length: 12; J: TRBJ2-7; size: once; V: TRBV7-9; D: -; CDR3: CASSLYGDEQYF; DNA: TGTGCCAGCAGCTTATACGGGGACGAGCAGTACTTC